Listed here is a single T cell receptor beta chain. This clonotype turned up a few times. The antigen it binds to is not known. The junction and the germline gene differ at one end; a read error may be behind it. Systemically healthy Caucasian individuals from Russia, some 40 in total and aged roughly 6 to 100 years, were included as donors. Roughly 10 milliliters of peripheral blood were collected from each donor into EDTA-treated Vacutainer tubes. Ficoll-Paque density-gradient centrifugation was used to isolate PBMCs, with at least 6 million obtained per sample. Trizol reagent was used to extract total RNA from PBMCs, with at least 6 micrograms per sample. Naive CD45RAhigh/CD27high T cell percentages were measured by flow cytometry on a PBMC aliquot from every donor. The data stem from a study of blood T cells in healthy people across ages (dated by TCRdb to about 2015). Broadly, across the study: In model experiments, template switching captured about one uniquely barcoded TCR beta cDNA molecule for every two T cells. Donors of different ages were randomly distributed across sequencing lanes to avoid experimental bias. To track age-related changes in TCR beta repertoire diversity, the study relied on deep sequencing normalized with unique cDNA molecular identifiers. Donors were grouped into four age groups: young (average roughly 17 years), middle-aged (roughly 38), aged (around 66) and long-lived (approximately 75). For two donors (one aged 18 to 30 and one aged 80 or older), the study analyzed two additional independent replicas of 1 million unique cDNA reads from the same blood draw.

The CDR3 measures 14 amino acids from cysteine to phenylalanine. Only the CDR3 portion is preserved as DNA: 42 bases, with reading frame beginning at the first base. CDR1 SSHAT and CDR2 FNYEAQ were looked up in the germline V gene (reference sequence). The paper as a whole reports these results and caveats: Because donor CMV infection status was unknown, age-related changes in expanded clonotypes were potentially confounded. Total diversity estimates from one million sequenced T cells were considered lower bounds and underestimates. Compared with the aged group, the long-lived group had more naive CD4+ T cells, fewer expanded clones and increased TCR diversity, a pattern suggesting age selection. The percentage of naive T cells measured by flow cytometry correlated strongly with observed TCR beta diversity. Bulk unsorted PBMC profiling prevented conclusive comparison of naive and antigen-experienced compartments. As age increased, observed TCR beta diversity per million T cells dropped in a roughly linear way, and a significant reduction was already evident by age roughly 36.

The library came from 5' RACE. Reads for this sample came from an Illumina HiSeq 2500. A second PCR of roughly 7 to 12 cycles was performed with a sample-barcoded 5' primer and a J-beta primer mix. A template-switch 5' adaptor carrying 12 random nucleotides introduced a unique molecular identifier onto each TCR beta cDNA molecule. At least 3 million CDR3-containing paired-end reads were obtained from each sample. All of the RNA was converted into first-strand cDNA using the Mint cDNA synthesis kit, with a TRBC-specific oligonucleotide serving as the primer. After uracil-DNA glycosylase treatment, a first 18-cycle PCR used universal primers M1SS and BC2_uni_R on all cDNA. The original methods were these. Normalization of each sample was performed by random selection of 1 million high-quality reads, each carrying a distinct molecular identifier. Instead of being binned into consensus sequences, reads that shared molecular identifiers were thrown out. MiTCR, run with a Q25 quality threshold and the strictest error-elimination algorithm, handled CDR3 identification, clonotype clustering and error correction. Lower-bound total TCR beta diversity was estimated with a nonparametric unseen species model using Euler transformation. TCRdb cleaned the public reads at Q25 with fastp, built clones with MiXCR and kept in-frame beta chains. Rows are unified per CDR3 protein, each entry keeping the most common DNA and genes. The V and J calls follow TCRdb's processing rather than the paper's. This sample lists some 900,000 distinct CDR3 sequences; roughly 43% were detected once. Clones ranked in the top ten supply 13% of the sample.

This TCR was recovered from a man between 25 and 39 years old in good health. Material for sequencing was blood. The chain uses TRBV7-7 and TRBJ2-1; too little of a D gene remains to name it. The DNA sequence is given as TGTGCTAGCAGCCCCTTTTTGGCACAGAAAGGTCAGTTCTTC. This translates into CASSPFLAQKGQFF.